This T cell receptor (beta chain) came from a study of radiotherapy plus CTLA-4 blockade in lung cancer. Study-level results: The study found tumor-derived TCR clones expanded in blood after radiotherapy plus ipilimumab.

Measured with immunoSEQ multiplex PCR; TCRdb has only the in-frame clones, and not every one. This sample has about 80,000 clones, with approximately 80% found just once. Germline V gene lookup returns CDR1 SGHKS and CDR2 YYEKEE (reference sequence). The CDR3 loop spans 14 amino acids. Regarding this clone: Its specificity is not known. One junction end disagrees with the germline gene, perhaps due to a read error.

It was focal radiation plus CTLA-4 blockade with ipilimumab that patients with chemo-refractory metastatic non-small-cell lung cancer received. Sequencing was performed on peripheral blood, taken from a patient treated with radiotherapy plus ipilimumab. The source of this sequence is a human donor with non-small cell lung cancer who had stable disease on radiotherapy plus ipilimumab. This sequence joins TRBV5-5 and TRBJ2-7, with D maybe TRBD2 (5 bases). CDR3 loop: CASSLAPGNYGQYF. The CDR3, as DNA: TGTGCCAGCAGCTTGGCCCCGGGGAACTACGGGCAGTACTTC. The entire variable domain, with the rest obtained from reference TRBV5-5 and TRBJ2-7, is as follows: DAGVTQSPTHLIKTRGQQVTLRCSPISGHKSVSWYQQVLGQGPQFIFQYYEKEERGRGNFPDRFSARQFPNYSSELNVNALLLGDSALYLCASSLAPGNYGQYFGPGTRLTVT.